The 15 T cell receptor beta chains reported below all come from one sample, sequenced in a study of blood T cell repertoires in COVID-19. The protocol was immunoSEQ multiplex PCR, while the TCRdb copy is restricted to in-frame clones and leaves out a portion. The sample has roughly 61,000 clones, around 79% seen once. Sequencing was done on a sample of peripheral blood. The receptors come from a woman in her 70s with acute or convalescent COVID-19.

The chain joins TRBV4-1 to TRBJ2-5; D perhaps matches TRBD1 (7 bases). CDR3 length equals 17 residues. Trimming removed 2 bases at V and 4 bases at J, with 20 bases between. The V gene's germline CDR1 is MGHRA and CDR2 YSYEKL. In DNA, the CDR3 is TGCGCCAGCAGCCAACGTCCCGGGACCCAGGGGGGAGAGACCCAGTACTTC. Protein product: CASSQRPGTQGGETQYF.

The V and J genes are TRBV4-1 and TRBJ2-2, with TRBD2 as a possible D gene (7 bases). This CDR3 is built from 17 residues. In germline, CDR1 is MGHRA, CDR2 YSYEKL. Trimming took 6 bases from V and 3 from J, leaving 20 bases between them. The CDR3: CASRLGGGVPDTGELFF. The CDR3, as DNA: TGCGCCAGCAGACTTGGCGGGGGCGTACCCGACACCGGGGAGCTGTTTTTT.

Only a few counts were recorded for this clone. The chain carries TRBV6-4 and TRBJ2-1; TRBD2 matches 7 bases. Trimming at V came to 3 bases and at J to 6 bases, leaving 8 bases not matched to a gene. This CDR3 is 15 amino acids long. Germline values: CDR1 MRHNA, CDR2 SNTAGT. This chain's CDR3 is CASSDGLEGFNEQFF. The CDR3 DNA follows: TGTGCCAGCAGTGATGGACTAGAAGGTTTCAATGAGCAGTTCTTC.

There are a few counts of this clone. The chain employs TRBV7-9 and TRBJ1-6; D might be TRBD1 (6 bases). V dropped 5 bases and J dropped 9 bases, with 14 bases sitting between them. CDR1 and CDR2 (germline): SEHNR, FQNEAQ (reference sequence). This CDR3 comprises 14 residues. The chain's CDR3 is CASSARDTGSPLHF. CDR3 bases: TGTGCCAGCAGCGCGAGGGACACGGGTTCACCCCTCCACTTT.

V is TRBV6-2 or TRBV6-3 and J is TRBJ1-1; 7 bases fit TRBD1. CDR1 is MNHEY, CDR2 SVGEGT, per germline. This CDR3 is 14 amino acids long. The V segment lost 5 bases and the J segment 5 bases; nucleotides outside the gene matches: 8. CDR3 region: CASSTPTGLTEAFF. CDR3 coding DNA: TGTGCCAGCAGTACGCCGACAGGGCTGACTGAAGCTTTCTTT.

The chain combines TRBV6-2 or TRBV6-3 with TRBJ1-3; D remains unclear. Germline V gives CDR1 MNHEY, CDR2 SVGEGT. The CDR3 contains 16 residues. V was clipped by 4 bases and J by 0 bases, with 13 bases between them. The CDR3 DNA reads as TGTGCCAGCAGTTCCCTACAGATGAGCTCTGGAAACACCATATATTTT. This encodes CASSSLQMSSGNTIYF.

The chain couples TRBV9 to TRBJ2-4; 10 bases fit TRBD1. CDR3 length: 14 amino acids. Germline values: CDR1 SGDLS, CDR2 YYNGEE. V shed 4 bases, J shed 7 bases, and the junction held 5 bases outside the gene matches. The CDR3 is CASSTGTGVNIQYF. CDR3 DNA: TGTGCCAGCAGCACCGGGACAGGGGTGAACATTCAGTACTTC.

The J gene is TRBJ2-7, the V gene TRBV5-8, with D possibly TRBD1 on 6 matching bases. CDR3 length equals 14 residues. Looked up from germline, CDR1 is SGHTS and CDR2 is YDEGEE. The CDR3 DNA sequence: TGTGCCAGCAGCCTATCAAGAACAGGGTCAAGGATGGAAGTC. This encodes CASSLSRTGSRMEV.

This chain links TRBV28 with TRBJ1-2, with D uncertain. Germline CDR1 and CDR2: MDHEN and SYDVKM. The CDR3 has 13 amino acids. V was cut by 8 bases and J by 8 bases, with 18 bases left in between. The CDR3 sequence: CASGRDSGKGYTF. The CDR3 DNA follows: TGTGCCAGCGGGAGGGATTCGGGAAAAGGCTACACCTTC.

V and J are TRBV25-1 and TRBJ1-4, with D possibly TRBD1 on 6 matching bases. V was clipped by 4 bases and J by 8 bases, with 17 bases between them. CDR1 and CDR2 from the germline V gene are MGHDK and SYGVNS. The CDR3 runs 15 residues. The CDR3 reads CASSASQGNGEKLFF. DNA for the CDR3: TGTGCCAGCAGTGCCTCACAGGGAAATGGAGAAAAACTGTTTTTT.

The gene calls are TRBV5-1 and TRBJ2-5, with 8 bases fitting TRBD1. The CDR3 loop spans 14 amino acids. The V segment lost 7 bases and the J segment 4 bases; nucleotides outside the gene matches: 9. Germline V CDR1 and CDR2: SGHRS, YFSETQ. The CDR3 DNA sequence: TGCGCCAGCGGACTCACAGGGGGGTCAGAGACCCAGTACTTC. Amino acid sequence: CASGLTGGSETQYF.

The rearrangement links TRBV5-1 to TRBJ2-2, with D unresolved. CDR1 SGHRS and CDR2 YFSETQ come from the germline V gene. The V end was cut by 0 bases, the J end by 0 bases, with 9 bases between. There are 16 residues in the CDR3. CDR3 amino acids: CASSLVLAANTGELFF. The DNA of the CDR3 is TGCGCCAGCAGCTTGGTGTTGGCCGCGAACACCGGGGAGCTGTTTTTT.

The J gene is TRBJ2-5, the V gene TRBV3-1 (or the pseudogene TRBV3-2), with D possibly being TRBD2 (7 bases). This CDR3 contains 17 residues. V lost 0 bases, J lost 11 bases, and 25 bases lay in between. In germline, CDR1 is LGHDT, CDR2 YNNKEL (reference sequence). This CDR3 is CASSQDFAAGVSRGQYF. DNA of the CDR3: TGTGCCAGCAGCCAAGATTTCGCGGCGGGGGTCTCAAGGGGGCAGTACTTC.

The table lists this clone with a few counts. The identical CDR3 is also encoded by other nucleotide sequences in the sample. The rearrangement joins TRBV7-9 to TRBJ1-1; a possible D gene is TRBD1 (6 bases). The CDR3 spans 13 residues. In germline, CDR1 is SEHNR, CDR2 FQNEAQ (reference sequence). Trimming left V 2 bases short and J 4 bases short, with 8 bases between. This CDR3 reads CASSLQGGTEAFF. The CDR3 DNA reads TGTGCCAGCAGCTTACAAGGGGGCACTGAAGCTTTCTTT.

Worth noting for this clone: This specimen includes other DNA sequences encoding the same CDR3. The rearrangement links TRBV5-4 to TRBJ1-1; D gene uncertain. V was pared by 0 bases and J by 2 bases, with 5 bases between. Germline CDR1 is SGHNT and CDR2 is YYREEE (reference sequence). The CDR3 loop spans 13 amino acids. The DNA of the CDR3 is TGTGCCAGCAGCTTGGATAGAAACACTGAAGCTTTCTTT. The encoded protein is CASSLDRNTEAFF.